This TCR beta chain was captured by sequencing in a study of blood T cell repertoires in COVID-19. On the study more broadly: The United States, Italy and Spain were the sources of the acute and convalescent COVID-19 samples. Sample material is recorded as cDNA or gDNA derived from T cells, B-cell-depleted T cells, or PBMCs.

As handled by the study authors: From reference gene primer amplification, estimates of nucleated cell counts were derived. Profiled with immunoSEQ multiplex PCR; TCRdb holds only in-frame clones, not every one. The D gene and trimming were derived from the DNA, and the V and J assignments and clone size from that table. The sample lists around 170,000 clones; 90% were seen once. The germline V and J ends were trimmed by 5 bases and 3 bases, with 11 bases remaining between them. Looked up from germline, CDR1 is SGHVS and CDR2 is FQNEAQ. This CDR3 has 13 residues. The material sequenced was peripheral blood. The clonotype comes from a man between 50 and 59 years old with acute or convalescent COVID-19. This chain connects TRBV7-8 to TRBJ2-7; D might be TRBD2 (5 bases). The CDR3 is CASSRTAYYEQYF. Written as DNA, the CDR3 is TGTGCCAGCAGCCGGACTGCCTACTACGAGCAGTACTTC.